This record looks at one T cell receptor beta chain sequence and its context. CDR3 length equals 14 residues. The V gene's germline CDR1 is GTSNPN and CDR2 SVGIG (reference sequence). V lost 5 bases and J lost 8, with 18 bases in between. The data derive from a study of blood T cell repertoires in COVID-19. Sequencing used immunoSEQ multiplex PCR; TCRdb keeps in-frame clones, though not all of them. Here the sample spans more than 55,000 clones, approximately 92% being singletons. The TCR originated in a woman aged 60-75 years with COVID-19, enrolled during active disease. The rearrangement links TRBV30 to TRBJ1-4; D is possibly TRBD1 (5 bases). The specimen sequenced was peripheral blood. The CDR3 loop is CAWSQGGNWEKLFF. The CDR3 region has the DNA TGTGCCTGGTCCCAGGGTGGTAATTGGGAAAAACTGTTTTTT.